This is a list of T cell receptor beta chains from one sample in a study of blood T cell repertoires in COVID-19. Produced via immunoSEQ multiplex PCR; TCRdb's table is partial and in-frame only. The sample carries about 200,000 clones, roughly 79% recorded once. The specimen was peripheral blood. The receptor source for this set is a human donor with acute or convalescent COVID-19. The donor label of this sample is uncertain. Both conserved end residues are part of each CDR3. Each record gives: V gene, clone size, D gene, J gene, CDR3 protein, CDR3 DNA. D genes are given only for firm matches. Clone size is shown for a subset of rows, as once, few, many or a class of expanded clone.

TRBV28,-,-,TRBJ1-1,CASSLRGWATEAFF,TGTGCCAGCAGTTTACGGGGGTGGGCGACTGAAGCTTTCTTT
TRBV5-1,-,TRBD1,TRBJ1-4,CASSARGPGANEKLFF,TGCGCCAGCAGCGCCAGGGGGCCGGGAGCTAATGAAAAACTGTTTTTT
TRBV7-3,-,TRBD2,TRBJ2-1,CASSLIPPGLAGRNEQFF,TGTGCCAGCAGCTTAATCCCACCCGGACTAGCGGGGAGAAATGAGCAGTTCTTC
TRBV7-9,few,-,TRBJ2-2,CASSLGGTVNTGELFF,TGTGCCAGCAGCTTAGGTGGGACTGTGAACACCGGGGAGCTGTTTTTT
TRBV18,-,-,TRBJ2-6,CASSPQGAGANVLTF,TGTGCCAGCTCACCACAGGGGGCTGGGGCCAACGTCCTGACTTTC
TRBV7-3,few,-,TRBJ2-5,CASSPQGGETQYF,TGTGCCAGCAGCCCCCAGGGGGGAGAGACCCAGTACTTC
TRBV7-2,-,-,TRBJ1-2,CASSSRGYGYTF,TGTGCCAGCAGCTCCCGGGGCTATGGCTACACCTTC
TRBV30,-,-,TRBJ1-1,CAWIRGGRWVTEAFF,TGTGCCTGGATAAGGGGGGGGCGTTGGGTCACTGAAGCTTTCTTT
TRBV7-2,-,-,TRBJ1-2,CASSSTGNYGYTF,TGTGCCAGCAGCTCGACGGGAAACTATGGCTACACCTTC
TRBV3-1/TRBV3-2,-,TRBD1,TRBJ1-4,CASSPGTGAQKLFF,TGTGCCAGCAGCCCCGGGACAGGGGCCCAAAAACTGTTTTTT
TRBV6-5,-,TRBD1,TRBJ2-2,CASIRTGSTGELFF,TGTGCCAGCATTAGGACAGGGAGCACCGGGGAGCTGTTTTTT
TRBV7-2,-,-,TRBJ1-1,CASSWTGDTEAFF,TGTGCCAGCAGCTGGACTGGAGACACTGAAGCTTTCTTT
TRBV29-1,-,TRBD1,TRBJ1-2,CSVGGQGVGGYTF,TGCAGCGTTGGCGGCCAGGGGGTGGGTGGCTACACCTTC
TRBV6-4,-,-,TRBJ2-3,CASSTESTDTQYF,TGTGCCAGCAGTACAGAAAGCACAGATACGCAGTATTTT
TRBV7-2,few,-,TRBJ1-1,CASSLILQPTEAFF,TGTGCCAGCAGCTTAATCTTACAACCCACTGAAGCTTTCTTT
TRBV18,-,TRBD1,TRBJ2-7,CASSPTGGAVYEQYF,TGTGCCAGCTCACCTACAGGGGGCGCAGTCTACGAGCAGTACTTC
TRBV10-3,-,-,TRBJ2-2,CAIRDYKSNTGELFF,TGTGCCATCAGGGACTATAAGTCGAACACCGGGGAGCTGTTTTTT
TRBV19,-,-,TRBJ1-2,CASSLQGSFLYGYTF,TGTGCCAGTAGTTTGCAGGGAAGCTTCCTCTATGGCTACACCTTC
TRBV29-1,-,-,TRBJ2-5,CSLLVGETQYF,TGCAGCCTCCTAGTGGGAGAGACCCAGTACTTC
TRBV12-3/TRBV12-4,-,-,TRBJ2-7,CATGRGSYEQYF,TGTGCCACCGGGCGGGGCTCCTACGAGCAGTACTTC
TRBV7-3,-,TRBD1,TRBJ1-1,CASSTDRGLNTEAFF,TGTGCCAGCAGCACAGACAGGGGGCTTAACACTGAAGCTTTCTTT
TRBV2,-,TRBD2,TRBJ2-1,CASMRGNEQFF,TGTGCCAGCATGCGGGGGAATGAGCAGTTCTTC
TRBV2,-,-,TRBJ1-1,CASRTGGGLMNTEAFF,TGTGCCAGCAGGACAGGCGGGGGCTTAATGAACACTGAAGCTTTCTTT
TRBV7-9,-,-,TRBJ2-3,CASSPLGLLDTQYF,TGTGCCAGCAGCCCGCTAGGCCTTTTGGATACGCAGTATTTT
TRBV6-1,-,-,TRBJ1-3,CASSETWGGNTIYF,TGTGCCAGCAGTGAAACATGGGGCGGAAACACCATATATTTT
TRBV5-4,-,-,TRBJ1-2,CASMGANYGYTF,TGTGCCAGTATGGGGGCGAACTATGGCTACACCTTC
TRBV10-2,-,TRBD2,TRBJ2-2,CASRASGRTGELFF,TGCGCCAGCCGGGCTAGCGGGAGAACCGGGGAGCTGTTTTTT
TRBV5-1,-,-,TRBJ2-5,CASSLDNVQETQYF,TGCGCCAGCAGCTTAGACAACGTCCAAGAGACCCAGTACTTC
TRBV9,-,-,TRBJ1-4,CASSSRTETNEKLFF,TGTGCCAGCAGCTCCCGGACAGAGACTAATGAAAAACTGTTTTTT
TRBV3-1/TRBV3-2,-,TRBD2,TRBJ2-5,CASSLLAGAETQYF,TGTGCCAGCAGCCTCTTAGCGGGAGCAGAGACCCAGTACTTC
TRBV29-1,few,TRBD1,TRBJ2-1,CSSGTGYNEQFF,TGCAGCTCGGGGACAGGTTACAATGAGCAGTTCTTC
TRBV2,-,TRBD1,TRBJ1-1,CASRWTGATEAFF,TGTGCCAGCAGGTGGACAGGAGCCACTGAAGCTTTCTTT
TRBV5-6,-,TRBD1,TRBJ2-3,CASSSRRGRRTDTQYF,TGTGCCAGCAGCTCCCGCAGGGGGCGCAGGACAGATACGCAGTATTTT
TRBV11-2,-,TRBD2,TRBJ2-1,CASSLGGGPYNEQFF,TGTGCCAGCAGCTTAGGGGGGGGTCCCTACAATGAGCAGTTCTTC
TRBV10-3,-,-,TRBJ1-3,CAITPGGGFGNTIYF,TGTGCCATCACCCCTGGGGGGGGCTTTGGAAACACCATATATTTT
TRBV5-1,-,-,TRBJ2-3,CASSLVGSRTDTQYF,TGCGCCAGCAGCTTGGTGGGGAGTCGCACAGATACGCAGTATTTT
TRBV4-1,-,-,TRBJ1-1,CASSRALQGGAEAFF,TGCGCCAGCAGCCGAGCTCTACAGGGCGGCGCTGAAGCTTTCTTT
TRBV2,-,TRBD2,TRBJ2-2,CASSSSGSANTGELFF,TGTGCCAGCAGCTCTAGCGGGAGCGCGAACACCGGGGAGCTGTTTTTT
TRBV19,-,-,TRBJ1-5,CASSKTGQNQPQHF,TGTGCCAGTAGTAAGACAGGCCAGAATCAGCCCCAGCATTTT
TRBV27,-,TRBD1,TRBJ2-6,CASSPPGTGANVLTF,TGTGCCAGCTCCCCGCCCGGGACAGGAGCCAACGTCCTGACTTTC